Sequencing of this TCR beta chain was carried out in a study of identical twins. Everyone who gave samples was a healthy Caucasian. TCRdb called the 5' RACE reads again in MiXCR, with one record for every CDR3 protein. Of around 370,000 distinct CDR3 sequences listed, 8.5% to 10% were seen once; the top ten hold approximately 9.3%. On this clonotype: Its specificity is not known.

Notes on the study in general: Models, which agreed with sharing between unrelated individuals, nonetheless underestimated the out-of-frame TCR alpha sharing seen in monozygotic twins. Analyses of zero insertions could, in part, be confounded by invariant MAIT and iNKT cells. The study based its conclusions on cross-sectional statistical analysis and did not follow the same donors.

V was pared by 1 base and J by 8 bases, with 17 bases between. CDR3 length: 15 residues. This chain joins TRBV12-3 or TRBV12-4 and TRBJ1-2; no definite D call. The specimen was naive T cells sorted from blood. The receptor was isolated from a woman aged 45-65 years in good health. CDR3 sequence (DNA): TGTGCCAGCAGTTTAGGGGGTTTAGGGAATAGAGGCTACACCTTC. Protein product: CASSLGGLGNRGYTF.